The rows below give T cell receptor beta chains drawn from one sample of a study of cytomegalovirus exposure and HLA in healthy donors. Profiled with immunoSEQ multiplex PCR; TCRdb holds only in-frame clones, not every one. The data show over 70,000 clones, 67% seen once. The sequencing input was PBMCs. The receptors come from a man in his thirties or forties in good health and CMV-seronegative. Both conserved end residues are part of each CDR3. D genes are given only for firm matches. Expanded clones get a size class; other rows say once, few or many, or leave the size out.

j_call v_call d_call clone_size cdr3_nt cdr3_aa
TRBJ2-3 TRBV4-1 . . TGCGCCAGCAGCCAAGCTGATACGCAGTATTTT CASSQADTQYF
TRBJ2-5 TRBV30 . once TGTGCCTGGACCCCGGGAAGACAAGAGACCCAGTACTTC CAWTPGRQETQYF
TRBJ1-6 TRBV19 . . TGTGCCAGTAGTGCTCGACCTCAGGGAAGTTGGGATTCACCCCTCCACTTT CASSARPQGSWDSPLHF
TRBJ2-7 TRBV5-1 . few TGCGCCAGCAGCTTGGCCCTCGGACAAATCTACGAGCAGTACTTC CASSLALGQIYEQYF
TRBJ2-6 TRBV4-1 TRBD1 . TGCGCCAGCAGCCCCTTGGGGACAGGGGGCGCTGGGGCCAACGTCCTGACTTTC CASSPLGTGGAGANVLTF
TRBJ2-7 TRBV4-3 . . TGCGCCAGCAGCCAAGATCGTCGGGGGTCTCCCTACGAGCAGTACTTC CASSQDRRGSPYEQYF
TRBJ2-1 TRBV29-1 . . TGCAGCTCGGGAAGTGGCGACAATGAGCAGTTCTTC CSSGSGDNEQFF
TRBJ1-5 TRBV2 TRBD1 . TGTGCCAGCATGGGAGGACAGGGAATCCACCAGCCCCAGCATTTT CASMGGQGIHQPQHF
TRBJ2-5 TRBV5-4 . once TGTGCCAGCAGCCCCGATGTCGGCCAAGAGACCCAGTACTTC CASSPDVGQETQYF
TRBJ2-2 TRBV21-1 . . TGTGCCAGCAGCAAAGATGCAGTGAACACCGGGGAGCTGTTTTTT CASSKDAVNTGELFF
TRBJ2-5 TRBV5-1 TRBD1 few TGCGCCAGCAGCCCTGGGGACAGGGGACAAGAGACCCAGTACTTC CASSPGDRGQETQYF
TRBJ2-5 TRBV30 TRBD1 . TGTGCCTGGAGGAGGGACAGTGAGACCCAGTACTTC CAWRRDSETQYF
TRBJ2-1 TRBV30 . . TGTGCCTGGAGTCGGTACAATGAGCAGTTCTTC CAWSRYNEQFF
TRBJ1-5 TRBV2 . once TGTGCCAGCATCCGCGAGGGTAACAGCAATCAGCCCCAGCATTTT CASIREGNSNQPQHF
TRBJ2-7 TRBV19 TRBD1 once TGTGCCAGTAGAGGGGGCTATCCCTACGAGCAGTACTTC CASRGGYPYEQYF
TRBJ2-2 TRBV10-3 TRBD2 . TGTGCCATCAACCTTGGGGAGGGGACCGGGGAGCTGTTTTTT CAINLGEGTGELFF
TRBJ1-2 TRBV6-5 . once TGTGCCAGCAGTTACTCCCCAGGGATCTATGGCTACACCTTC CASSYSPGIYGYTF
TRBJ1-2 TRBV4-2 . . TGTGCCAGCAGCCAAGGCCCCGGAGCAATTTATGGCTACACCTTC CASSQGPGAIYGYTF
TRBJ2-1 TRBV9 . . TGTGCCAGCAGCGCCGGAGAAGGTAGCTCCTACAATGAGCAGTTCTTC CASSAGEGSSYNEQFF
TRBJ1-5 TRBV30 . few TGTGCCTGGACTCCAGGGGCGGCTCAGCCCCAGCATTTT CAWTPGAAQPQHF
TRBJ2-5 TRBV5-1 . . TGCGCCAGCAGCCCGGACCAAGAGACCCAGTACTTC CASSPDQETQYF
TRBJ1-1 TRBV11-1 . few TGTGCCAGCAGCGCCGACAAGGTTTACACTGAAGCTTTCTTT CASSADKVYTEAFF
TRBJ2-3 TRBV28 . . TGTGCCAGCAGTTTGTATAGCACAGATACGCAGTATTTT CASSLYSTDTQYF
TRBJ1-1 TRBV7-2 . . TGTGCCAGCAGCTTCCAGGGTGGGTCGAACACTGAAGCTTTCTTT CASSFQGGSNTEAFF
TRBJ2-7 TRBV29-1 . . TGCAGCATGTTGACAGACGTTGGCAACGAGCAGTACTTC CSMLTDVGNEQYF